These T cell receptor beta chains were read from a single sample in a study of memory CD4+ T cells and cytomegalovirus serostatus. Measured with immunoSEQ multiplex PCR; TCRdb has only the in-frame clones, and not every one. The table shows tens of thousands of clones, with about 75% occurring only once. The sample was memory CD4+ T cells from blood. Receptor source: an adult in good health and CMV-seropositive. Both conserved end residues are part of each CDR3.

CDR3 protein: CAWAKSGSRFRDTQYF
J gene: TRBJ2-3
V gene: TRBV30

CDR3 protein: CASSLGRKNTEAFF
J gene: TRBJ1-1
V gene: TRBV5-4

CDR3 protein: CASQLALMGTGELFF
J gene: TRBJ2-2
V gene: TRBV2

CDR3 protein: CASSGSHTWQETQYF
J gene: TRBJ2-5
V gene: TRBV19

CDR3 protein: CSASPEVGSEAFF
J gene: TRBJ1-1
V gene: TRBV29-1

CDR3 protein: CASSFRQGGEQFF
J gene: TRBJ2-1
V gene: TRBV7-7

CDR3 protein: CASSPTGRYEQYF
J gene: TRBJ2-7
V gene: TRBV7-2

CDR3 protein: CSVEVGEKLFF
J gene: TRBJ1-4
V gene: TRBV29-1

CDR3 protein: CASSLIPDTSTDTQYF
J gene: TRBJ2-3
V gene: TRBV7-8

CDR3 protein: CASSEQGRSSYEQYF
J gene: TRBJ2-7
V gene: TRBV6-1

CDR3 protein: CASGDSGATDTQYF
J gene: TRBJ2-3
V gene: TRBV7-3

CDR3 protein: CASSEAGTGGVRTEKLFF
J gene: TRBJ1-4
V gene: TRBV6-1

CDR3 protein: CASSQDFGQGSYEQYF
J gene: TRBJ2-7
V gene: TRBV4-1

CDR3 protein: CASSNQGGGTGELFF
J gene: TRBJ2-2
V gene: TRBV2

CDR3 protein: CASSAGTSPGNTIYF
J gene: TRBJ1-3
V gene: TRBV7-9

CDR3 protein: CASSLNRQIDGYTF
J gene: TRBJ1-2
V gene: TRBV28

CDR3 protein: CASSLGGAYGYTF
J gene: TRBJ1-2
V gene: TRBV28

CDR3 protein: CASSLERGDGETQYF
J gene: TRBJ2-5
V gene: TRBV5-5

CDR3 protein: CASSFGPESNQPQHF
J gene: TRBJ1-5
V gene: TRBV7-8

CDR3 protein: CASRKSGANTGELFF
J gene: TRBJ2-2
V gene: TRBV5-1

CDR3 protein: CASSLGRGRTRGPQHF
J gene: TRBJ1-5
V gene: TRBV5-8

CDR3 protein: CASSSTFGTTKAFF
J gene: TRBJ1-1
V gene: TRBV7-9

CDR3 protein: CASSIDRVNYGYTF
J gene: TRBJ1-2
V gene: TRBV28

CDR3 protein: CAWGVYEQYF
J gene: TRBJ2-7
V gene: TRBV30

CDR3 protein: CASSLLDRGLHEQYF
J gene: TRBJ2-7
V gene: TRBV9

CDR3 protein: CAWRPTGPVYEQYF
J gene: TRBJ2-7
V gene: TRBV30

CDR3 protein: CASSGYRDQPQHF
J gene: TRBJ1-5
V gene: TRBV6-6

CDR3 protein: CASSTKLAGGSYEQYF
J gene: TRBJ2-7
V gene: TRBV2

CDR3 protein: CASSRSVIGAYEAFF
J gene: TRBJ1-1
V gene: TRBV19

CDR3 protein: CASSSRTGAMNTEAFF
J gene: TRBJ1-1
V gene: TRBV4-1

CDR3 protein: CASSIDRTGRLLPGELFF
J gene: TRBJ2-2
V gene: TRBV19

CDR3 protein: CASSAPSYGQGLIAFF
J gene: TRBJ1-1
V gene: TRBV25-1

CDR3 protein: CASSFSGSQNTEAFF
J gene: TRBJ1-1
V gene: TRBV5-1

CDR3 protein: CAISDSVRAGGYNEQFF
J gene: TRBJ2-1
V gene: TRBV10-3

CDR3 protein: CSVFDSYEQYF
J gene: TRBJ2-7
V gene: TRBV29-1

CDR3 protein: CASSLEPSSQVTGYTF
J gene: TRBJ1-2
V gene: TRBV7-2